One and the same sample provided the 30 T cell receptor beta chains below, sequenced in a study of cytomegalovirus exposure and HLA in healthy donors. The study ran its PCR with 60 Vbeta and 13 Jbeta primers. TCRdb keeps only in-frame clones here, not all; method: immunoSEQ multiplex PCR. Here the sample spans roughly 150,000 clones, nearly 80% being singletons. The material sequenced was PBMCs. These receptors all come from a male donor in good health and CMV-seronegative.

The CDR3 loop reads CSVEDRWGVGQFF. DNA for the CDR3: TGCAGCGTTGAAGATAGGTGGGGAGTGGGGCAGTTCTTC. V is TRBV29-1 and J is TRBJ2-1, with a weak D call TRBD2 (5 bases). From germline, CDR1 is SQVTM and CDR2 ANQGSEA. The CDR3 has 13 residues. V was pared by 0 bases and J by 12 bases, with 15 bases between.

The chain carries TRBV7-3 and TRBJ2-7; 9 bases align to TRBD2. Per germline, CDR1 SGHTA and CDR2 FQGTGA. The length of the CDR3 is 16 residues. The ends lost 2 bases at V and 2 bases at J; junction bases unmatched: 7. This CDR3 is CASSLEPSGITYEQYF. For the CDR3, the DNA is TGTGCCAGCAGCTTAGAGCCTAGCGGGATTACCTACGAGCAGTACTTC.

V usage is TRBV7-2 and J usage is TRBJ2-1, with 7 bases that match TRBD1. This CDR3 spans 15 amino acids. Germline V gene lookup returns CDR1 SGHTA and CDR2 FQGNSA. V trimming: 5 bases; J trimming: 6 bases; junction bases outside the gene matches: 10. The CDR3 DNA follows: TGTGCCAGCAGCGAGGGGGCGCGCTCTTCCAATGAGCAGTTCTTC. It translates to CASSEGARSSNEQFF.

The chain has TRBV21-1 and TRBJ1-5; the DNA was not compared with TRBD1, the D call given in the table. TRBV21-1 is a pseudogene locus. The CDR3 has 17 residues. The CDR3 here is CASSSWGQGWSNQPQHF. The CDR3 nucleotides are TGTGCCAGCAGCTCTTGGGGGCAGGGTTGGAGCAATCAGCCCCAGCATTTT.

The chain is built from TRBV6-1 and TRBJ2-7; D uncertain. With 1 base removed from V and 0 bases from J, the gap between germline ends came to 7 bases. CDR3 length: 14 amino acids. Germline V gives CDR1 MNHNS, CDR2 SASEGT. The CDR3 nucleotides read TGTGCCAGCAGTGAAGACATCCGCTCCTACGAGCAGTACTTC. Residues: CASSEDIRSYEQYF.

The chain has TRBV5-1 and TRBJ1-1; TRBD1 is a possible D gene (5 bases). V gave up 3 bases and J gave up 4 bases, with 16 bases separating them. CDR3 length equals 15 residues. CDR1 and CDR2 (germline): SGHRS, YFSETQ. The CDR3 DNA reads TGCGCCAGCAGCTCCGAATCGGGGGGGAGCACTGAAGCTTTCTTT. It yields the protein CASSSESGGSTEAFF.

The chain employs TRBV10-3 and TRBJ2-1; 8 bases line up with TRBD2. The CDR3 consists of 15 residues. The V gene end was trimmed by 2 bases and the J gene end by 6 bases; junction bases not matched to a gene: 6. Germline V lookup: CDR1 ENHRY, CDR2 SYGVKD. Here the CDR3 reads CAISERGGTTNEQFF. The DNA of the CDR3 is TGTGCCATCAGTGAGCGGGGGGGAACGACCAATGAGCAGTTCTTC.

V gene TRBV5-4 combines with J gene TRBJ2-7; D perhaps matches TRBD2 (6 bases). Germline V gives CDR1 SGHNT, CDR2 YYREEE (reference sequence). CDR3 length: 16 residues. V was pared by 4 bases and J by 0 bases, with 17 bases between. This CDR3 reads CASSPGGRGNSYEQYF. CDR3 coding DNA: TGTGCCAGCAGCCCGGGCGGTCGGGGGAACTCCTACGAGCAGTACTTC.

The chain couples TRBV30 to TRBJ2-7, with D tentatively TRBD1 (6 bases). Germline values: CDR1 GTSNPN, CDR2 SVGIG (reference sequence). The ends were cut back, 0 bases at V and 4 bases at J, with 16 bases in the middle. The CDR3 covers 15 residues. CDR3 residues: CAWSVAPGTSYEQYF. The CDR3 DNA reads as TGTGCCTGGAGTGTAGCCCCTGGGACATCTTACGAGCAGTACTTC.

CDR3 DNA: TGCGCCAGCAGCTTACCAACTAGCGGGAGCGGCACCGGGGAGCTGTTTTTT. Amino acids: CASSLPTSGSGTGELFF. The chain combines TRBV5-1 with TRBJ2-2; 11 bases are a match to TRBD2. Germline V gene data show CDR1 as SGHRS and CDR2 as YFSETQ. CDR3 size: 17 residues. With 2 bases clipped from V and 4 bases from J, the junction kept 7 bases outside the gene matches.

CDR3: CATSSGLGQYEQYF. CDR3 bases: TGTGCCACCAGCAGTGGCCTAGGTCAGTACGAGCAGTACTTC. The chain joins TRBV15 to TRBJ2-7; D unresolved. This CDR3 region has 14 residues. Between the trimmed V and J ends, which lost 3 bases and 4 bases, there was a span of 13 bases. Germline-derived CDR1 and CDR2 are LNHNV and YYDKDF (reference sequence). Together with reference TRBV15 and TRBJ2-7, the CDR3 gives the full variable domain: DAMVIQNPRYQVTQFGKPVTLSCSQTLNHNVMYWYQQKSSQAPKLLFHYYDKDFNNEADTPDNFQSRRPNTSFCFLDIRSPGLGDTAMYLCATSSGLGQYEQYFGPGTRLTVT.

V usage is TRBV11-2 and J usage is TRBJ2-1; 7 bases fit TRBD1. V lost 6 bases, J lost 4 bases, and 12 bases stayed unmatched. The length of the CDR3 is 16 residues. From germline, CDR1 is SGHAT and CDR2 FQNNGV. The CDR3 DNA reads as TGTGCCAGCAGACCTTCCGGGGACAGCAGTTACAATGAGCAGTTCTTC. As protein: CASRPSGDSSYNEQFF.

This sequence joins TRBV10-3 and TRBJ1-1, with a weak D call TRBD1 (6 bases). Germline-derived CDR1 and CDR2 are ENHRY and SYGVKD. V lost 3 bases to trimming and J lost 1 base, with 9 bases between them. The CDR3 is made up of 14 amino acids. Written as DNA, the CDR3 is TGTGCCATCAGTGAATTACAGGGGAACACTGAAGCTTTCTTT. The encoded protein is CAISELQGNTEAFF.

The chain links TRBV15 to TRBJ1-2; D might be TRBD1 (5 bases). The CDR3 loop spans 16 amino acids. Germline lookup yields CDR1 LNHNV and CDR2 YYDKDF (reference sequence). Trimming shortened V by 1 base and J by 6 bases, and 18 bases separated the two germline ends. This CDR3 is CATSRVRPGTLDGYTF. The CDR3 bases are TGTGCCACCAGCAGAGTTAGGCCAGGGACTTTGGATGGCTACACCTTC.

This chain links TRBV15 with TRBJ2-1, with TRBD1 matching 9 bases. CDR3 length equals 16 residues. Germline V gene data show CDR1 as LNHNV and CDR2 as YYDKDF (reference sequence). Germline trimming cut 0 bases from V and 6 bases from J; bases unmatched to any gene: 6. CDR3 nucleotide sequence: TGTGCCACCAGCAGAGATCCGGGACAGGGTGGCAATGAGCAGTTCTTC. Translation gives CATSRDPGQGGNEQFF. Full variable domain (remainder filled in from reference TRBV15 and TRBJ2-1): DAMVIQNPRYQVTQFGKPVTLSCSQTLNHNVMYWYQQKSSQAPKLLFHYYDKDFNNEADTPDNFQSRRPNTSFCFLDIRSPGLGDTAMYLCATSRDPGQGGNEQFFGPGTRLTVL.

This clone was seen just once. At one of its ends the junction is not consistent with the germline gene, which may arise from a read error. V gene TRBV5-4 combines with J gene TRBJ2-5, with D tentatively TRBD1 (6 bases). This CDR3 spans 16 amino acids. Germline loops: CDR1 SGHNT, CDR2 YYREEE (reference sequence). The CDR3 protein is CASSLGGTQGQGTQYF. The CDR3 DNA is TGTGCCAGCAGCTTGGGGGGAACTCAGGGACAAGGGACCCAGTACTTC.

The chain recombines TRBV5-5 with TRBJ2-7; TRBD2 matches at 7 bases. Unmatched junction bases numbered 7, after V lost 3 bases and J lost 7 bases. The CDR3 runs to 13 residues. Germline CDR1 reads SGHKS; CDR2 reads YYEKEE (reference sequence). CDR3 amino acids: CASSSRRGGEQYF. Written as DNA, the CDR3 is TGTGCCAGCAGCTCCAGAAGGGGAGGGGAGCAGTACTTC.

CDR3 amino acids: CASSLGTLLYNEQFF. CDR3 sequence (DNA): TGTGCCAGCAGTTTGGGGACACTCCTGTACAATGAGCAGTTCTTC. V gene TRBV27 combines with J gene TRBJ2-1, with a possible D match to TRBD1 (6 bases). Germline V CDR1 and CDR2: MNHEY, SMNVEV (reference sequence). The CDR3 is 15 residues long. Trimming shortened V by 3 bases and J by 4 bases, and 13 bases separated the two germline ends.

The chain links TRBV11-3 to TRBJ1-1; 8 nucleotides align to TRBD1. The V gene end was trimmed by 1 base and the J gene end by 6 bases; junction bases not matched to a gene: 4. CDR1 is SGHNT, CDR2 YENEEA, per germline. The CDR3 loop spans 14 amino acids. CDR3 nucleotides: TGTGCCAGCAGCTTAGGGACAGGGTACGCTGAAGCTTTCTTT. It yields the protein CASSLGTGYAEAFF.

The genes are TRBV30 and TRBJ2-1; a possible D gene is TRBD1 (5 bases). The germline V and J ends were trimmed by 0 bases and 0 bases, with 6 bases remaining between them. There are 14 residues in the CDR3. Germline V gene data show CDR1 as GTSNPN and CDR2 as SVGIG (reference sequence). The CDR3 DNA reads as TGTGCCTGGAGTGTTACAGGCTCCTACAATGAGCAGTTCTTC. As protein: CAWSVTGSYNEQFF.

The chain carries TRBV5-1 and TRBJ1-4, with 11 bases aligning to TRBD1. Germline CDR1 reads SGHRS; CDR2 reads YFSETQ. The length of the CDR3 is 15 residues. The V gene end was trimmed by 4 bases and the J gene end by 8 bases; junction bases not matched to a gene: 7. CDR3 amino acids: CASSAGTGGDEKLFF. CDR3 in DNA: TGCGCCAGCAGCGCAGGGACAGGGGGTGACGAAAAACTGTTTTTT.

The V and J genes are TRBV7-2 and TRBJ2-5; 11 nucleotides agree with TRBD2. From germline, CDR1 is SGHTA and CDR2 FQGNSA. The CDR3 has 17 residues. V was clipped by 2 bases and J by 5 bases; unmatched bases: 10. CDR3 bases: TGTGCCAGCAGCTTAATGATTAGCGGGAGGGCCCGGGAGACCCAGTACTTC. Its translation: CASSLMISGRARETQYF.

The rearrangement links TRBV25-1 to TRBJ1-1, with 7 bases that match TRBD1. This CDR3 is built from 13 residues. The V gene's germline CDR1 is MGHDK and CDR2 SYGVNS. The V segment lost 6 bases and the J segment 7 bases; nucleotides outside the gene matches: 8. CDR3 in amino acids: CASSPPWDSEAFF. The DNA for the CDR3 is TGTGCCAGCAGCCCCCCCTGGGACAGTGAAGCTTTCTTT.

The CDR3 coding sequence is TGTGCCGCTATGTCGAAATATGGCTACACCTTC. Translated, it gives CAAMSKYGYTF. The chain combines TRBV28 with TRBJ1-2, with D unresolved. The V end lost 11 bases, the J end lost 5 bases, and 12 bases lay between the germline ends. The CDR3 covers 11 residues. The germline CDR1 and CDR2 sequences are MDHEN and SYDVKM.

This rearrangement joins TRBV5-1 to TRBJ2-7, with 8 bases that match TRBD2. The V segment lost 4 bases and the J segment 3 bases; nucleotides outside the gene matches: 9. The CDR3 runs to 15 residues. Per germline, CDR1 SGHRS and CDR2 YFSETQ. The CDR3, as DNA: TGCGCCAGCAGCCCTGGAGCTAGCGGGTTCTACGAGCAGTACTTC. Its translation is CASSPGASGFYEQYF. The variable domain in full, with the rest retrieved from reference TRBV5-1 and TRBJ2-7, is KAGVTQTPRYLIKTRGQQVTLSCSPISGHRSVSWYQQTPGQGLQFLFEYFSETQRNKGNFPGRFSGRQFSNSRSEMNVSTLELGDSALYLCASSPGASGFYEQYFGPGTRLTVT.

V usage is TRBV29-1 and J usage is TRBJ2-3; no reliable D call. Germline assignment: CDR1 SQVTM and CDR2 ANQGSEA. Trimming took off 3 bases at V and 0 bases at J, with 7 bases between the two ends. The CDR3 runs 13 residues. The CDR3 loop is CSVETLSTDTQYF. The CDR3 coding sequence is TGCAGCGTTGAGACTCTCAGCACAGATACGCAGTATTTT.

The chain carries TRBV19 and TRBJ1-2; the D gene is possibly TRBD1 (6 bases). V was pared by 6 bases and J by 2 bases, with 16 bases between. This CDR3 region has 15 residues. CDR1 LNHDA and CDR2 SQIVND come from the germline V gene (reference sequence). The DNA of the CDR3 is TGTGCCAGTAGATTCCCGGGGGGCCTAAACTATGGCTACACCTTC. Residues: CASRFPGGLNYGYTF.

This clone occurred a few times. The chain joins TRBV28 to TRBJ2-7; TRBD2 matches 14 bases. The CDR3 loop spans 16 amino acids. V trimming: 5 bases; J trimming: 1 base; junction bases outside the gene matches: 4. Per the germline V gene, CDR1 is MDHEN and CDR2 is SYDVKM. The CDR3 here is CASSGTSGSLSYEQYF. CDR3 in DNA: TGTGCCAGCAGTGGGACTAGCGGGAGTCTTTCCTACGAGCAGTACTTC.

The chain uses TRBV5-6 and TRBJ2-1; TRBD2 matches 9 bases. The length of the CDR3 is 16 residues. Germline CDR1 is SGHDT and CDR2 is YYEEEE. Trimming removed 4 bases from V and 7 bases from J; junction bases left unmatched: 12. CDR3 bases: TGTGCCAGCAGCCTACTCCCCGCGGGGGGGCGAAATGAGCAGTTCTTC. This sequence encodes CASSLLPAGGRNEQFF. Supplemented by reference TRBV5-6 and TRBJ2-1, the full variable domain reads DAGVTQSPTHLIKTRGQQVTLRCSPKSGHDTVSWYQQALGQGPQFIFQYYEEEERQRGNFPDRFSGHQFPNYSSELNVNALLLGDSALYLCASSLLPAGGRNEQFFGPGTRLTVL.

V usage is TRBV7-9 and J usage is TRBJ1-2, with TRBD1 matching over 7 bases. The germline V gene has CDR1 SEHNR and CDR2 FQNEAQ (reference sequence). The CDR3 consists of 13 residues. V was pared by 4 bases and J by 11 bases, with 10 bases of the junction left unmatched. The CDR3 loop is CASSWERDSPYTF. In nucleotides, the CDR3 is TGTGCCAGCAGCTGGGAACGGGACAGCCCTTACACCTTC.